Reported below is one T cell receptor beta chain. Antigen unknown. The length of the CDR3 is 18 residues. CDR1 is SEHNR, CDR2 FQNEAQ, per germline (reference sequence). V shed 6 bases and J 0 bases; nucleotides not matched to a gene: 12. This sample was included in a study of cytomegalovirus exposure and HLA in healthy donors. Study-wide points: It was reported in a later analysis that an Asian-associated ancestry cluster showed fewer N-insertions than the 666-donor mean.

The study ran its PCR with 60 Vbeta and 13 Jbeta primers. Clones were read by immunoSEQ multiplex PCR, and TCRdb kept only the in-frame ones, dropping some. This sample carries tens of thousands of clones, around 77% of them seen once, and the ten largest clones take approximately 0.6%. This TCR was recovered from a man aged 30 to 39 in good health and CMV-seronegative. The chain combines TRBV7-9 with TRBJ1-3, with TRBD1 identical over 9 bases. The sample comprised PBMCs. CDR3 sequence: CASSIRGTGGASGNTIYF. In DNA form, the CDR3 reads TGTGCCAGCAGTATTAGGGGTACAGGGGGCGCCTCTGGAAACACCATATATTTT.